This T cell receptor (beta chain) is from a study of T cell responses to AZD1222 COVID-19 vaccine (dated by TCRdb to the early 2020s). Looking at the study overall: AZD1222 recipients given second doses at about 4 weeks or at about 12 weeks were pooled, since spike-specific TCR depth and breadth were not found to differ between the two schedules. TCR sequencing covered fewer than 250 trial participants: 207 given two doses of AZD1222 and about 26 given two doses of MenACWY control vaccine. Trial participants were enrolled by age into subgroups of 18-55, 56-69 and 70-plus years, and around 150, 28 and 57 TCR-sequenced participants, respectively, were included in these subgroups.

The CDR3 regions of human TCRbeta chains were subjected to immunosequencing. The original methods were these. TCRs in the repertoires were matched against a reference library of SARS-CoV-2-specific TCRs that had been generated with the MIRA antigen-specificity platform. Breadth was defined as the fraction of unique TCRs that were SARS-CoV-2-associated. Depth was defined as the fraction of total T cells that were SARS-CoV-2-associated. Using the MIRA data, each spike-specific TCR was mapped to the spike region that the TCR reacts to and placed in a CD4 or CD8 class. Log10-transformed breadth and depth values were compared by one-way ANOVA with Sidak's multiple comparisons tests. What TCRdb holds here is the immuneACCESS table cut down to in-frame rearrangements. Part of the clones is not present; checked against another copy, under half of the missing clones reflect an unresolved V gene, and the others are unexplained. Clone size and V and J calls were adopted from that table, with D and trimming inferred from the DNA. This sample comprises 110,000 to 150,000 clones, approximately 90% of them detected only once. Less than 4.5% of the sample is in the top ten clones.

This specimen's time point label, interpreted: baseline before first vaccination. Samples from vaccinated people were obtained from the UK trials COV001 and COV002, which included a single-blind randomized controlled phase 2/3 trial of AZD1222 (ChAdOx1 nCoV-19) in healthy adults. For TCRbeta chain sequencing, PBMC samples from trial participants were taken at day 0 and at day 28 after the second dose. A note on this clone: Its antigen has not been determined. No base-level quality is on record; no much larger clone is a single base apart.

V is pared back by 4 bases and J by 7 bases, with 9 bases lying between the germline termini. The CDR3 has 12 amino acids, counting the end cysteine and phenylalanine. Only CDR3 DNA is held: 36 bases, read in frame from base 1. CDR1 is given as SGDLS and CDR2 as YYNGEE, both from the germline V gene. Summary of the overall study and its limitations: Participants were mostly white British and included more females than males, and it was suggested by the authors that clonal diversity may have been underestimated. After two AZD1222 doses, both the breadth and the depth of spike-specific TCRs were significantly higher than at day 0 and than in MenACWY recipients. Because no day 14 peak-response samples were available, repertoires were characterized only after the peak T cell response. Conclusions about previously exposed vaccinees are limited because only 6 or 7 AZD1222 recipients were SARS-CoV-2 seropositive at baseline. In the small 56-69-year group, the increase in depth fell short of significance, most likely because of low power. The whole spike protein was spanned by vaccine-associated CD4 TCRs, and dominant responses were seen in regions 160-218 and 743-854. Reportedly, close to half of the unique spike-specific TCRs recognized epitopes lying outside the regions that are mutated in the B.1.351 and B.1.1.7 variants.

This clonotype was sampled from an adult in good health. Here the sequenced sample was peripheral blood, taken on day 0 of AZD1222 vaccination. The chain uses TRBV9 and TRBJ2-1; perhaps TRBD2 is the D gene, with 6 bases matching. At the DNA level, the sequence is TGTGCCAGCAGCTCCAGCGGGAATGAGCAGTTCTTC. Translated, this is CASSSSGNEQFF.